This TCR beta chain was retrieved from a study of T cell repertoires in cytomegalovirus infection. The study's findings and limits: Dominant in the ex vivo response were TCR beta clonotypes restricted by HLA-C and specific for CMV. Of the TCR beta families, the public ones yielded a cumulative frequency that identified carriers of CMV plus the relevant HLA.

Notes on this clonotype: What it recognizes is unknown.

The germline gives CDR1 SGHTA, CDR2 FQGNSA. With V trimmed by 1 base and J by 5 bases, 8 bases remained unmatched. The CDR3 length is 17 residues. MiXCR, run by TCRdb on the reads, gives a single entry per CDR3 protein. This sample carries 400,000 to 600,000 distinct CDR3 sequences, about 42% of them seen once, and the ten largest clones take around two fifths. V and J are TRBV7-2 and TRBJ2-2; TRBD2 aligns across 9 bases. The TCR originated in a human donor in good health (CMV status not recorded). Some clones in this sample may be carry-over from other donors' samples. The source material was cultured PBMCs, sampled from culture after CMV antigen stimulation. CDR3 nucleotides: TGTGCCAGCAGCTTAGAAGCTAGCGGGACCGGTACCGGGGAGCTGTTTTTT. Translating it yields CASSLEASGTGTGELFF.